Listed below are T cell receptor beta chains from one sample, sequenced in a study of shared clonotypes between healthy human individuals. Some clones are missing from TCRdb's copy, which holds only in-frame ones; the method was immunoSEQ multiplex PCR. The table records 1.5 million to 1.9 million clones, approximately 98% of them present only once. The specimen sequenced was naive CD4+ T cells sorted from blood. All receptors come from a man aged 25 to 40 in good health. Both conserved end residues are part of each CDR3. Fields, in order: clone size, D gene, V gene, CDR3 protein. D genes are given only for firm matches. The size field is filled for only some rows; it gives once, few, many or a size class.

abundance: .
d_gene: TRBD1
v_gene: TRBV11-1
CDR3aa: CASSLGQGINEQFF

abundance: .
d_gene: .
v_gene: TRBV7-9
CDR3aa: CASSFLSRSYEQYF

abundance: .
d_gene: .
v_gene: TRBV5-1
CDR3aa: CASSLVVGDEQFF

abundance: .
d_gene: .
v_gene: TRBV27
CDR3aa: CASSRGAPPYEQYF

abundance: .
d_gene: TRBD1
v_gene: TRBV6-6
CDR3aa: CASSYRDRAREKLFF

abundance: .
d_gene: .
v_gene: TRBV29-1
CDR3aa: CSVEGASGADEQYF

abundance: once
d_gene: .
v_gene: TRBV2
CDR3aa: CATQQDEGAFF

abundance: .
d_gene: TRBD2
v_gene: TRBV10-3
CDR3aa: CASRAGVSYNEQFF

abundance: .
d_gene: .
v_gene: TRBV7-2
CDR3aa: CASSPSRGTRGGELFF

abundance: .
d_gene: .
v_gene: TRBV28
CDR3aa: CASSPSGETQYF

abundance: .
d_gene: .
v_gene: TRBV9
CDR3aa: CASSDTGTTQETQYF

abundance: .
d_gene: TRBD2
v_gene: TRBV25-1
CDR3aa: CASSRRTSYNEQFF

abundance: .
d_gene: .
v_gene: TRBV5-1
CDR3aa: CASRPVDRIQETQYF

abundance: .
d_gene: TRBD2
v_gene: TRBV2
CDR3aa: CASWGSGSSLDTQYF

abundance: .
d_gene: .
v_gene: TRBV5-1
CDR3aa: CASSGRESQPEQYF

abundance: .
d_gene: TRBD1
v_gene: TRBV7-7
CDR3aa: CASSTGGGEKLFF

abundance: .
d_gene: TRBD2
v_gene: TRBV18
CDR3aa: CASSLAGHNEQFF

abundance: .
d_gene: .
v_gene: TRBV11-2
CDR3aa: CASSPRRSTNEKLFF

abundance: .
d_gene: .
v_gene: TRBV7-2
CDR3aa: CASSSLTQGPYEQYF

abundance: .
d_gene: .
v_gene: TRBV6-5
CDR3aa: CASKPVATDTQYF

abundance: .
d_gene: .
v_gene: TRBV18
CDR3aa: CASSQTGAEQYF

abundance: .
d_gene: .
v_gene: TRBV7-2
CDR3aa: CASSPGLFPDPLFSYEQYF

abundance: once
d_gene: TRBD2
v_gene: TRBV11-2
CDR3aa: CASSSTSGRVETQYF

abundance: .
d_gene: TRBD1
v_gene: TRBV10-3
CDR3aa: CAISDRTGTGGLGYTF

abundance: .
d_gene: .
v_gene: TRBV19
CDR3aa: CASSWNSPTYEQYF

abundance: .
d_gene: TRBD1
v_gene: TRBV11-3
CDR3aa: CASSLGGQGAFETQYF

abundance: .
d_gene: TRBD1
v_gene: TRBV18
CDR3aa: CASSSEGQGILGYGYTF

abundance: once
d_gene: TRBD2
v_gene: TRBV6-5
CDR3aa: CASSYATSGRGEQYF

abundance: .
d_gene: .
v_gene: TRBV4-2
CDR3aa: CASSRAEHNGATGEQFF

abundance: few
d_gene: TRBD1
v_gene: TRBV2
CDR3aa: CASSRGQGIQPQHF

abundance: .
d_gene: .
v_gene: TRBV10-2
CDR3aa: CASSQNTNTEAFF

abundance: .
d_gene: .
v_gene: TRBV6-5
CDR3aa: CASSRDFSGELFF

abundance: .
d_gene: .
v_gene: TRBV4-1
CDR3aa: CASSQEDPGVGWDQPQHF

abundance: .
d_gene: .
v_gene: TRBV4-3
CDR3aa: CASSQEWRETQYF

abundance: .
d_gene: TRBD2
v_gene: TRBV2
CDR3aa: CASRVLAGGPGDTQYF

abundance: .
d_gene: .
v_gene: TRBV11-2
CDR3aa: CASRTTASTGELFF

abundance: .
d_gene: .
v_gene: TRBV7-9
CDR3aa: CASSLETNTEAFF

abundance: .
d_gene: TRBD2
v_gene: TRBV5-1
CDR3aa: CASSPEGRERIAADTQYF

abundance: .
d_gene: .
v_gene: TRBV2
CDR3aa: CATPLSGNTIYF

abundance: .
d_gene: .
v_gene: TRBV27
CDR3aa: CASSFYDRGTGELFF

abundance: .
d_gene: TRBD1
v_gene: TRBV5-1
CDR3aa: CASSLEGTGEADTQYF

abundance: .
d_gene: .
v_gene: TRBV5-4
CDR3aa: CASSLAGGALVNEQFF

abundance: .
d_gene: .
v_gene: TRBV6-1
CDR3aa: CASSGWHKSAYGYTF

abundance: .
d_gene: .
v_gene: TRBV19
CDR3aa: CASSKREGSYNEQFF

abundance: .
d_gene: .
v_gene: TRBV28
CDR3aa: CASRDSGRGIHNQPQHF

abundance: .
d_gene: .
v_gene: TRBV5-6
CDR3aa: CASTSFSGTDSYEQYF

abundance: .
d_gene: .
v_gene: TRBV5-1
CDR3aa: CASSLAPGGDEQFF

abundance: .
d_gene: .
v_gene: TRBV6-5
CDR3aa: CASSYGTSATNEKLFF

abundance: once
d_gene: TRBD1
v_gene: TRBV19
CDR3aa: CASRTDRAAGYTF

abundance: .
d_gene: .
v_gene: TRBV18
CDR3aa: CASSPGETQYF

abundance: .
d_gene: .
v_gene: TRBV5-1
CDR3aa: CASSFEGVGLSYEQYF

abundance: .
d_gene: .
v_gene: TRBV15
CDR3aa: CATSREASGHYAYEQYF

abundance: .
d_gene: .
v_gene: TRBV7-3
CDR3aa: CASSLLGSGELFF